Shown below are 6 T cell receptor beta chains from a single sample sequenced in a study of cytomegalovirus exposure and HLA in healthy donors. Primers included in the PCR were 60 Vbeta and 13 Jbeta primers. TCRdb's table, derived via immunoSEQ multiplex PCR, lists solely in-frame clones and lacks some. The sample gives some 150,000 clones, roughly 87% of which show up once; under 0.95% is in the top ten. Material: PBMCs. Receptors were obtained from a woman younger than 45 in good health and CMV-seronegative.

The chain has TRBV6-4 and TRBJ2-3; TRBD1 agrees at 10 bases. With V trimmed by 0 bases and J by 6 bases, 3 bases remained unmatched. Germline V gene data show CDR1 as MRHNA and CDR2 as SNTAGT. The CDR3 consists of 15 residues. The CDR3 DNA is TGTGCCAGCAGTGACTCGGGACAGGGGCCGGATACGCAGTATTTT. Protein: CASSDSGQGPDTQYF.

The CDR3 DNA is TGTGCCAGCAGTCATACAGGGGGCACAGATACGCAGTATTTT. This encodes CASSHTGGTDTQYF. The chain couples TRBV6-1 to TRBJ2-3, with 7 bases that match TRBD1. The CDR3 is made up of 14 amino acids. Germline V gives CDR1 MNHNS, CDR2 SASEGT. J gave up 1 base and V 5 bases, and 3 bases lay outside the gene matches.

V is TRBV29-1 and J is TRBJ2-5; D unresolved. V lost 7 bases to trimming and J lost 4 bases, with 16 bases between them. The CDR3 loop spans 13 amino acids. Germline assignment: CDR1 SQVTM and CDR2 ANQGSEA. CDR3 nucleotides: TGCAGCGCTGTTAGAGGATTGGGAGAGACCCAGTACTTC. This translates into CSAVRGLGETQYF. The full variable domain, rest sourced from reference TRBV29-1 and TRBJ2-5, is SAVISQKPSRDICQRGTSLTIQCQVDSQVTMMFWYRQQPGQSLTLIATANQGSEATYESGFVIDKFPISRPNLTFSTLTVSNMSPEDSSIYLCSAVRGLGETQYFGPGTRLLVL.

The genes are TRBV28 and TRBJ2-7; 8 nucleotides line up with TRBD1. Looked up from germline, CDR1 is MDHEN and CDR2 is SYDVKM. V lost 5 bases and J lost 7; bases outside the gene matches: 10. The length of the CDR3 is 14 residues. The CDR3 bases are TGTGCCAGCAGTCTCCGGACAGGGAGTATGGAGCAGTACTTC. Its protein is CASSLRTGSMEQYF.

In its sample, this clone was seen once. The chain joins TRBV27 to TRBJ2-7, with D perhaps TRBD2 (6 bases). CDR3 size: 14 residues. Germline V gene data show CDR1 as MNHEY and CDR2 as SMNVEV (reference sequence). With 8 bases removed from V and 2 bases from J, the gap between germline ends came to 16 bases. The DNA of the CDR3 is TGTGCCAGCCCCTACGGGAGAGATCCCTACGAGCAGTACTTC. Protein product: CASPYGRDPYEQYF.

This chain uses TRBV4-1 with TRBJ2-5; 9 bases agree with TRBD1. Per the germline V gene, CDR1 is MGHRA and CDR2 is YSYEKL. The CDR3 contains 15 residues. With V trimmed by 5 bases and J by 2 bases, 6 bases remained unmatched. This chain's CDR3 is CASSFRQGDQETQYF. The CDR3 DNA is TGCGCCAGCAGCTTCCGACAGGGGGATCAAGAGACCCAGTACTTC.